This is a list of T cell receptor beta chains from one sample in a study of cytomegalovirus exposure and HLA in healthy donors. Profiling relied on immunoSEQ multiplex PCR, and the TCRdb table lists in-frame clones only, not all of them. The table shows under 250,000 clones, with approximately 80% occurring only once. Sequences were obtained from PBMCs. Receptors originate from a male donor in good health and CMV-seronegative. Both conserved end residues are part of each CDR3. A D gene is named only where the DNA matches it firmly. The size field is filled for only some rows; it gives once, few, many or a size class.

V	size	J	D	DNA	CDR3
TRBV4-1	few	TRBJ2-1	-	TGCGCCAGCAGCCCCCCAGGCCCATATGAGCAGTTCTTC	CASSPPGPYEQFF
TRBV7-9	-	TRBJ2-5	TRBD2	TGTGCCAGCAGCTGGACTAGCGGGACCAAAGAGACCCAGTACTTC	CASSWTSGTKETQYF
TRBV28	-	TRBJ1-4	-	TGTGCCAGCAGTTTCACAGGTGCCGCAACTAATGAAAAACTGTTTTTT	CASSFTGAATNEKLFF
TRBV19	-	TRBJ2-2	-	TGTGCCAGTAGAGGGAGTCGGGCCGGGGAGCTGTTTTTT	CASRGSRAGELFF
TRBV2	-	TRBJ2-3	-	TGTGCCAGCACCGAAAACTCGTTTGGTTCGGATACGCAGTATTTT	CASTENSFGSDTQYF
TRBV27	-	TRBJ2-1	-	TGTGCCAGCAGCTTTCAGAACTCCTACAATGAGCAGTTCTTC	CASSFQNSYNEQFF
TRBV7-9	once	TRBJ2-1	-	TGTGCCAGCAGCTTAGCGGTCGGGGTCTCATACAATGAGCAGTTCTTC	CASSLAVGVSYNEQFF
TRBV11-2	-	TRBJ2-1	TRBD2	TGTGCCAGCAGCCTGGGACTAGCGGGGTCCTACAATGAGCAGTTCTTC	CASSLGLAGSYNEQFF
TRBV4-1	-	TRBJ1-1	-	TGCGCCAGCAGCCCCACTGACAGTAACACTGAAGCTTTCTTT	CASSPTDSNTEAFF
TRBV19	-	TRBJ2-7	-	TGTGCCAGTAGCCTGGGGGGGGCCGGGGAGCAGTACTTC	CASSLGGAGEQYF
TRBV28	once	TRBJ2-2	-	TGTGCCAGCAGTCCGTTCGGGGAAAACACCGGGGAGCTGTTTTTT	CASSPFGENTGELFF
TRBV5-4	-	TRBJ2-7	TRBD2	TGTGCCAGCAGTCGGGGACTAGCGGGCCTCTCCTACGAGCAGTACTTC	CASSRGLAGLSYEQYF
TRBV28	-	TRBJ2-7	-	TGTGCCAGCAGTTTAGGGGGCCCTTCAGAGCAGTACTTC	CASSLGGPSEQYF
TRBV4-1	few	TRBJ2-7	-	TGCGCCAGCAGCCATGAGGCGGAGGGGATCGCCTACGAGCAGTACTTC	CASSHEAEGIAYEQYF
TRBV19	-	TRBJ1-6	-	TGTGCCAGTAGTGGCGGCGAGCTTTATAATTCACCCCTCCACTTT	CASSGGELYNSPLHF
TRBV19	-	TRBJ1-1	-	TGTGCCAGTAGTGGCCGACAGACCCCGAGCACTGAAGCTTTCTTT	CASSGRQTPSTEAFF
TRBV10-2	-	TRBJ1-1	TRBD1	TGCGCCAGCAGACCGGGACAGGGGCCCCTGGAGGCTTTCTTT	CASRPGQGPLEAFF
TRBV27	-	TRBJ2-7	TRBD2	TGTGCCAGCAGTTCCAAGCGGGGGTCCTACGAGCAGTACTTC	CASSSKRGSYEQYF
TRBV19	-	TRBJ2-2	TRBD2	TGTGCCAGTAGTATAGCGGCGGGAGAGTACACCGGGGAGCTGTTTTTT	CASSIAAGEYTGELFF
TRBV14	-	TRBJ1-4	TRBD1	TGTGCCAGTAGATGGACAGGGTTGAGGGAAAAACTGTTTTTT	CASRWTGLREKLFF
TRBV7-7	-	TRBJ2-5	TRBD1	TGTGCCAGCAGTATGGACAGGGGGTTAGAGACCCAGTACTTC	CASSMDRGLETQYF
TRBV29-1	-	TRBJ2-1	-	TGCAGCGTTGCCCCGGACTTCAACAATGAGCAGTTCTTC	CSVAPDFNNEQFF
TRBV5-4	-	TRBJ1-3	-	TGTGCCAGCAGCTTGGGAGGCCTCTCTGGAAACACCATATATTTT	CASSLGGLSGNTIYF
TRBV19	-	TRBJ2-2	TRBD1	TGTGCCAGTAGTATAGGACAGGGGTTTGATCCCGGGGAGCTGTTTTTT	CASSIGQGFDPGELFF
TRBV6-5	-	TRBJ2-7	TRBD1	TGTGCCAGCAGTCCGGACAGGGGACCCTACGAGCAGTACTTC	CASSPDRGPYEQYF
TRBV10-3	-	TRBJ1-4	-	TGTGCCATCAGTGAGGGCAGGGGTGATGAAAAACTGTTTTTT	CAISEGRGDEKLFF
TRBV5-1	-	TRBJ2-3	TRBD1	TGCGCCAGCAGCTTTGGGACAGGGGGCAGGGCAGATACGCAGTATTTT	CASSFGTGGRADTQYF
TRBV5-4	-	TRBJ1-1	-	TGTGCCAGCAGCTTACAGGGATTAGACACTGAAGCTTTCTTT	CASSLQGLDTEAFF
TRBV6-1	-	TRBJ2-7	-	TGTGCCAGCAGGACTTACCTGGCTAACGAGCAGTACTTC	CASRTYLANEQYF
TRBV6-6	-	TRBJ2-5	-	TGTGCCGTGCAGGGTCCGATTAGCGGTGAAGAGACCCAGTACTTC	CAVQGPISGEETQYF
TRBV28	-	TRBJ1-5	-	TGTGCCAGCAGTTTCCGGACAGGCAATCAGCCCCAGCATTTT	CASSFRTGNQPQHF
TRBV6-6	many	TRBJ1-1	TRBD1	TGTGCCAGCAGTTTGGGACAGGGGAACACTGAAGCTTTCTTT	CASSLGQGNTEAFF
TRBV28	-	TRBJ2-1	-	TGTGCCAGTACTCCGCCGGGACAAGACAATGAGCAGTTCTTC	CASTPPGQDNEQFF
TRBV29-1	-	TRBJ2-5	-	TGCAGCGTACAACAGACGCAAGAGACCCAGTACTTC	CSVQQTQETQYF
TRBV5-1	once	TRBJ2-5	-	TGCGCCAGCAGCTTCGGGGAGACCCAGTACTTC	CASSFGETQYF
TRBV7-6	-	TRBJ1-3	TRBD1	TGTGCCAGCAGCTTAACGACAGGGACTGGAAACACCATATATTTT	CASSLTTGTGNTIYF
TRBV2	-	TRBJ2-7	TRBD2	TGTGCCAGCAGTGTTACTAGCGGAAACTACGAGCAGTACTTC	CASSVTSGNYEQYF
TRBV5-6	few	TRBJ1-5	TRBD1	TGTGCCAGCAGCCCTCAGGGGGCCACCAATCAGCCCCAGCATTTT	CASSPQGATNQPQHF
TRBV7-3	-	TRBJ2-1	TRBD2	TGTGCCAGCAGCCTTATACCCCTAGCTAGCGGCCATGAGCAGTTCTTC	CASSLIPLASGHEQFF
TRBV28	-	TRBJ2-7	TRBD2	TGTGCCAGCAGTAAGGGAGGGACTAGCTCCTACGAGCAGTACTTC	CASSKGGTSSYEQYF
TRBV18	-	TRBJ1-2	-	TGTGCCAGCTCACCGGGGAGGGACTATGGCTACACCTTC	CASSPGRDYGYTF
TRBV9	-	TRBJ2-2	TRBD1	TGTGCCAGTAGCGCCCGGGACAGGGGTGGCACCGGGGAGCTGTTTTTT	CASSARDRGGTGELFF
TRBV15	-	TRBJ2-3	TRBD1	TGTGCCACCAGCTCCCGGACAGGGACAGATACGCAGTATTTT	CATSSRTGTDTQYF